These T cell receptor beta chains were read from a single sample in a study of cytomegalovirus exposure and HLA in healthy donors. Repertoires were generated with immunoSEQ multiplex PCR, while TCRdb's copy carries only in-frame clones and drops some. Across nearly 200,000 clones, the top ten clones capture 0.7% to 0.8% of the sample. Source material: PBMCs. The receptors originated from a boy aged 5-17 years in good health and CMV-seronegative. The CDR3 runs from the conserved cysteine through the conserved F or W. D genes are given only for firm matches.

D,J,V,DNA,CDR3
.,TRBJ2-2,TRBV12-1,TGTGCCAGCAGCTTTGGGACACCGTTTATACCTGGGGAGCTGTTTTTT,CASSFGTPFIPGELFF
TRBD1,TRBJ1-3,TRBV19,TGTGCCAGTAGCGGACAGGGAATAAGAAACACCATATATTTT,CASSGQGIRNTIYF
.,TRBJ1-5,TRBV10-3,TGTGCCATCAGTGAGTCGAACAGGCAGCCCCAGCATTTT,CAISESNRQPQHF
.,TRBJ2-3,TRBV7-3,TGTGCCACCTCTTTCGACGGGGGCACAGATACGCAGTATTTT,CATSFDGGTDTQYF
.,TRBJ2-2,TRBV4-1,TGCGCCAGCAGCCAGGCTACAGGGACCGGGGAGCTGTTTTTT,CASSQATGTGELFF
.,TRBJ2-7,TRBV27,TGTGCCAGCAGCCACCGAACATTAGCAAGCTCCTACGAGCAGTACTTC,CASSHRTLASSYEQYF
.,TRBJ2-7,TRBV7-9,TGTGCCAGCAGCCTCGGGATCCGTCGAGAGCAGTACTTC,CASSLGIRREQYF
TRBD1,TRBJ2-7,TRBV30,TGTGCCTGGAGCAAGGGACAGCTCTACGAGCAGTACTTC,CAWSKGQLYEQYF
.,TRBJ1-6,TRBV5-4,TGTGCCAGCAGCTTGTTACTTGAGGGTTATAATTCACCCCTCCACTTT,CASSLLLEGYNSPLHF
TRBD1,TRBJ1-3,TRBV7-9,TGTGCCAGCAGCTCCATCCGGACAGGGGGCGCGGATTCTGGAAACACCATATATTTT,CASSSIRTGGADSGNTIYF
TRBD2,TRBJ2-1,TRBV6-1,TGTGCCAGCAGTGGCCGGGTAGCGGGGGGGTTCAATGAGCAGTTCTTC,CASSGRVAGGFNEQFF
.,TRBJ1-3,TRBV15,TGTGCCACCAGCAGGGACGGGGGAGGTGGAAACACCATATATTTT,CATSRDGGGGNTIYF
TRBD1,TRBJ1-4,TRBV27,TGTGCCAGCAATCGCCGGGGACAGACTAATGAAAAACTGTTTTTT,CASNRRGQTNEKLFF
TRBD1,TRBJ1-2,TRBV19,TGTGCCAGTAAAACCTCAGGGGGCGTCTATGGCTACACCTTC,CASKTSGGVYGYTF
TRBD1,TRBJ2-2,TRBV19,TGTGCCAGTAGTATCGGACAGGTGAATACCGGGGAGCTGTTTTTT,CASSIGQVNTGELFF
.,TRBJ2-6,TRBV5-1,TGCGCCAGCAGCGCCGCGTCTGGGGCCAACGTCCTGACTTTC,CASSAASGANVLTF
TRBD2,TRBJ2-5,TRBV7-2,TGTGCCAGCAGCTACACGGGGGGACAAGAGACCCAGTACTTC,CASSYTGGQETQYF
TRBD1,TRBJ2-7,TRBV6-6,TGTGCCAGCAGTTACGGGACAGTAGACCAGCAGTACTTC,CASSYGTVDQQYF
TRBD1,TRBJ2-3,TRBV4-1,TGCGCCAGCAGCTTACGAAAGGGACAGACAGATACGCAGTATTTT,CASSLRKGQTDTQYF
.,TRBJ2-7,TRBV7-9,TGTGCCAGCAGCCTCTCATCTGTCTACGAGCAGTACTTC,CASSLSSVYEQYF
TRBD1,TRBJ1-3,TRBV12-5,TGTGCTAGTGGTTTGGGAGCCGCCCGGGACAGGGGGCGAGAAAACACCATATATTTT,CASGLGAARDRGRENTIYF
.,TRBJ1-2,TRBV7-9,TGTGCCAGCAGCTTAGTAGGGCGGGCAGGTGGTGATGGCTACACCTTC,CASSLVGRAGGDGYTF
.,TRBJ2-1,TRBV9,TGTGCCAGCAGCGATGAGACAGGTCTGGGTGAGCAGTTCTTC,CASSDETGLGEQFF
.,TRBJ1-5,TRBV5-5,TGTGCCAGCAGCTTGGCCAGGGGCAGCCCCAATCAGCCCCAGCATTTT,CASSLARGSPNQPQHF
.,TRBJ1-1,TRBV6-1,TGTGCCAGCGAGAGTTGGCGGGGTACGAGCACTGAAGCTTTCTTT,CASESWRGTSTEAFF
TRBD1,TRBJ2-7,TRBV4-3,TGCGCCAGCAGCCAAGTTTTATCGGGACAGGGCTACGAGCAGTACTTC,CASSQVLSGQGYEQYF
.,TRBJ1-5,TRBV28,TGTGCCAGCAGCCTTCACTCCAATAGCAATCAGCCCCAGCATTTT,CASSLHSNSNQPQHF
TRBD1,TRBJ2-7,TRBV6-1,TGTGCCAGCAGTGATTCGACAGGGGGGCCCTACGAGCAGTACTTC,CASSDSTGGPYEQYF
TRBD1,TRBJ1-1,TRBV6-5,TGTGCCAGCAGGCAAACCCGGGACAGGAGCACTGAAGCTTTCTTT,CASRQTRDRSTEAFF
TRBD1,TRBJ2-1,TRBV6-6,TGTGCCAGCAGACCTGCCTTCCGGGACAGGGACAATGAGCAGTTCTTC,CASRPAFRDRDNEQFF
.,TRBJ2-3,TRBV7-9,TGTGCCAGCAGCGTTAATCCTACTAGCACAGATACGCAGTATTTT,CASSVNPTSTDTQYF
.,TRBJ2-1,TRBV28,TGTGCCAGCAGTTTCGGCGGCAACCCATTTAGTGAGCAGTTCTTC,CASSFGGNPFSEQFF
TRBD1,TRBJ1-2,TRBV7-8,TGTGCCAGCAGCCCGGGACAGGGCGGCTACACCTTC,CASSPGQGGYTF
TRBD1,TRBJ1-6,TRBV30,TGTGCCTGGACTCGGGACAGGGTTAATTCACCCCTCCACTTT,CAWTRDRVNSPLHF
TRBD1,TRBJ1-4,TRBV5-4,TGTGCCAGCAGCCCTGGGACAGGGGGCGTACTTGGTGAAAAACTGTTTTTT,CASSPGTGGVLGEKLFF
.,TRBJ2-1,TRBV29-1,TGCAGCGGAGGGGGTTGGAGCAATGAGCAGTTCTTC,CSGGGWSNEQFF
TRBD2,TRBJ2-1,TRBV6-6,TGTGCCAGCAGTTCCCGACTAGCTACCTACAATGAGCAGTTCTTC,CASSSRLATYNEQFF
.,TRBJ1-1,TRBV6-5,TGTGCCAGCAGTTACTCGGTAGGGAGCGTCACTGAAGCTTTCTTT,CASSYSVGSVTEAFF
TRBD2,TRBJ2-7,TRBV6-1,TGTGCCACCGTACTAGCGGGGGGCGACGAGCAGTACTTC,CATVLAGGDEQYF
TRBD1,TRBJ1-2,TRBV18,TGTGCCAGCTCACCACTAACAGGGGATGGCTATGGCTACACCTTC,CASSPLTGDGYGYTF
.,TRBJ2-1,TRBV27,TGTGCCAGCAGTTCCCTGACTTCCTCTAGCCTCTACAATGAGCAGTTCTTC,CASSSLTSSSLYNEQFF
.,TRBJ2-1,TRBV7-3,TGTGCCAGCAGCCCAAGTGGAGACCGGGTCGAGCAGTTCTTC,CASSPSGDRVEQFF
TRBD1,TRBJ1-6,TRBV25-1,TGTGCCAGCAGGGACAGGGTTAATTCACCCCTCCACTTT,CASRDRVNSPLHF
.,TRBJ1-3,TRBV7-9,TGTGCCAGCAGCCCCGGACAAGGAGAAAACACCATATATTTT,CASSPGQGENTIYF
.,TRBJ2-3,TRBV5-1,TGCGCCAGCAGCTCGGGGATTAGCACAGATACGCAGTATTTT,CASSSGISTDTQYF
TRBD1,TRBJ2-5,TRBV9,TGTGCCAGCAGCGTAGGGGACAGGGAATCCCAAGAGACCCAGTACTTC,CASSVGDRESQETQYF
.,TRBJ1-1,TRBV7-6,TGTGCCAGCAGCCCAGGATCGGGATTTGAAGCTTTCTTT,CASSPGSGFEAFF
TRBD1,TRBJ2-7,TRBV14,TGTGCCAGCAGCCGACAGGGCTACGAGCAGTACTTC,CASSRQGYEQYF
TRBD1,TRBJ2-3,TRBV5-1,TGCGCCAGCAGGAAGTCCTCTAGGACAGGGGGTTCAGATACGCAGTATTTT,CASRKSSRTGGSDTQYF
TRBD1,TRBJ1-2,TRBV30,TGTGCCTGGAGCGGGACAGGGGTTGCCTATGGCTACACCTTC,CAWSGTGVAYGYTF
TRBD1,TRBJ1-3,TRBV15,TGTGCCACCAGCAGGGAAATGACAGGGTCTGGAAACACCATATATTTT,CATSREMTGSGNTIYF
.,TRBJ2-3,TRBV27,TGTGCGGTCGGGGTAGCAGGTGATACGCAGTATTTT,CAVGVAGDTQYF
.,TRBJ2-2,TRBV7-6,TGTGCCAGCAGCTTAGTCGGGGGGCAGTTCACCGGGGAGCTGTTTTTT,CASSLVGGQFTGELFF
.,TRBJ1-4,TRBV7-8,TGTGCCAGCAGCTTGGGGAGGGGATCTGATGAAAAACTGTTTTTT,CASSLGRGSDEKLFF
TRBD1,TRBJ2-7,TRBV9,TGTGCCAGCAGCGTCGGCGAGGGGGCATACGAGCAGTACTTC,CASSVGEGAYEQYF
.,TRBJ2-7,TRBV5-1,TGCGCCAGCAGCTTGGACGGGGGACCCACCGTCTTCTACGAGCAGTACTTC,CASSLDGGPTVFYEQYF
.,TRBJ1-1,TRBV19,TGTGCCAGTACCAAAATTCTCACGCGGCGAGACACTGAAGCTTTCTTT,CASTKILTRRDTEAFF
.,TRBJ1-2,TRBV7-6,TGTGCCAGCAGCTTAGGGGAGGGCCAGGGCACTGGGTATGGCTACACCTTC,CASSLGEGQGTGYGYTF
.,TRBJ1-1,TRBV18,TGTGCCAGCTCACCCCAGACGGCAAAAAGGACGGGGGAGAACACTGAAGCTTTCTTT,CASSPQTAKRTGENTEAFF